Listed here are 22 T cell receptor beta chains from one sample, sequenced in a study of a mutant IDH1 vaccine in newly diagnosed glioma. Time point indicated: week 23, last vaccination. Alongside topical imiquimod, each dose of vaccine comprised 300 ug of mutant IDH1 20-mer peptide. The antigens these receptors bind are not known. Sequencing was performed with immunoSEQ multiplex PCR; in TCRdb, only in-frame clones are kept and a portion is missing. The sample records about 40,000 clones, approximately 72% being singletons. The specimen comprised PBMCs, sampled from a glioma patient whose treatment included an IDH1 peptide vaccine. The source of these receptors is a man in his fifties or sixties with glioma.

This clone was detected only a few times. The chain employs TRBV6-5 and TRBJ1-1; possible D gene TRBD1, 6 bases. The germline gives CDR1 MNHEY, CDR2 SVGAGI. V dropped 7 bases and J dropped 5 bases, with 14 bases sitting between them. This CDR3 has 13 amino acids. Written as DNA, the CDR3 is TGTGCCAGCAAGAAAACAGGGCGGACTGAAGCTTTCTTT. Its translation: CASKKTGRTEAFF.

CDR3 loop: CASSPSDGANVLTF. The CDR3 nucleotides are TGTGCCAGCTCACCAAGCGATGGGGCCAACGTCCTGACTTTC. The chain joins TRBV18 to TRBJ2-6; D ambiguous. V was shortened by 2 bases and J by 3 bases, with 5 bases between the two germline ends. Germline V lookup: CDR1 KGHSH, CDR2 LQKENI. CDR3 length: 14 residues.

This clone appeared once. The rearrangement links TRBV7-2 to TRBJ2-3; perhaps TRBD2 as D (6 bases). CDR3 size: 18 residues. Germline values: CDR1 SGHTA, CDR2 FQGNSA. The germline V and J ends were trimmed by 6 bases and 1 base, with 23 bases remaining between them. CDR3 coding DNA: TGTGCCAGCAGAGGAACTAACGGGGGTCTCTGGGGCACAGATACGCAGTATTTT. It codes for CASRGTNGGLWGTDTQYF. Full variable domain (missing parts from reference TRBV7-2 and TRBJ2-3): GAGVSQSPSNKVTEKGKDVELRCDPISGHTALYWYRQSLGQGLEFLIYFQGNSAPDKSGLPSDRFSAERTGGSVSTLTIQRTQQEDSAVYLCASRGTNGGLWGTDTQYFGPGTRLTVL.

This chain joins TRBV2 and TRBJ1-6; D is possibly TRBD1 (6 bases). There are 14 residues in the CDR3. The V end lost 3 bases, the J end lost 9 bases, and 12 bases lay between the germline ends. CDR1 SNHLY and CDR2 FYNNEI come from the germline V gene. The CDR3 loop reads CASSEGRGGSPLHF. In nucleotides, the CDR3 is TGTGCCAGCAGTGAGGGGAGGGGGGGTTCACCCCTCCACTTT.

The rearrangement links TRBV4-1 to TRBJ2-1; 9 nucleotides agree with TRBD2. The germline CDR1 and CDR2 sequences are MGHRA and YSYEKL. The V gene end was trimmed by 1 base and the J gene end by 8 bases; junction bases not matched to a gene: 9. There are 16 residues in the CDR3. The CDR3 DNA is TGCGCCAGCAGCCAAGGGTCTAGCGGGGATTGGGATGAGCAGTTCTTC. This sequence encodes CASSQGSSGDWDEQFF.

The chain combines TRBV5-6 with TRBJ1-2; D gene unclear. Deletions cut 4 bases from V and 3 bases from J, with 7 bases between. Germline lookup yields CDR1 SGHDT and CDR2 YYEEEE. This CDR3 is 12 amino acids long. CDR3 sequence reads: CASSVRDYGYTF. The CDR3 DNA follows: TGTGCCAGCAGCGTCCGGGACTATGGCTACACCTTC. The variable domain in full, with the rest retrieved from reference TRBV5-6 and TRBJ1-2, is DAGVTQSPTHLIKTRGQQVTLRCSPKSGHDTVSWYQQALGQGPQFIFQYYEEEERQRGNFPDRFSGHQFPNYSSELNVNALLLGDSALYLCASSVRDYGYTFGSGTRLTVV.

CDR3 DNA sequence: TGTGCCAGCTCACAAGACAGGGATGAAAAACTGTTTTTT. As protein: CASSQDRDEKLFF. V is TRBV18 and J is TRBJ1-4; 7 bases fit TRBD1. The germline V gene has CDR1 KGHSH and CDR2 LQKENI. The CDR3 runs 13 residues. Unmatched junction bases numbered 2, after V lost 4 bases and J lost 6 bases.

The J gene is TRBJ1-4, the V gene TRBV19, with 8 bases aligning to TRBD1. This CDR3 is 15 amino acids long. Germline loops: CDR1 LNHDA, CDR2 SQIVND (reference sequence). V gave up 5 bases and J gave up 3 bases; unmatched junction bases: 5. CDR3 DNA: TGTGCCAGTAGTCCGTCGGACAGGGCTAATGAAAAACTGTTTTTT. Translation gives CASSPSDRANEKLFF.

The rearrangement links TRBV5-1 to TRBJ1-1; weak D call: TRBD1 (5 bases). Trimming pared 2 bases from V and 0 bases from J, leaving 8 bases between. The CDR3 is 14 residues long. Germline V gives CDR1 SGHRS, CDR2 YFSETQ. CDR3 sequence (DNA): TGCGCCAGCAGCTTTGAGGGGTTGAACACTGAAGCTTTCTTT. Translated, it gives CASSFEGLNTEAFF. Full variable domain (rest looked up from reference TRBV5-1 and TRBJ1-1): KAGVTQTPRYLIKTRGQQVTLSCSPISGHRSVSWYQQTPGQGLQFLFEYFSETQRNKGNFPGRFSGRQFSNSRSEMNVSTLELGDSALYLCASSFEGLNTEAFFGQGTRLTVV.

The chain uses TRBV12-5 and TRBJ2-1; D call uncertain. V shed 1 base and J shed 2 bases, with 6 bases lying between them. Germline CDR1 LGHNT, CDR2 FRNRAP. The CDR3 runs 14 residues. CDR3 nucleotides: TGTGCTAGTGGTTTGGATACAACCTACAATGAGCAGTTCTTC. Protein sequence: CASGLDTTYNEQFF. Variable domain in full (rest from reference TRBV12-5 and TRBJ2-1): DARVTQTPRHKVTEMGQEVTMRCQPILGHNTVFWYRQTMMQGLELLAYFRNRAPLDDSGMPKDRFSAEMPDATLATLKIQPSEPRDSAVYFCASGLDTTYNEQFFGPGTRLTVL.

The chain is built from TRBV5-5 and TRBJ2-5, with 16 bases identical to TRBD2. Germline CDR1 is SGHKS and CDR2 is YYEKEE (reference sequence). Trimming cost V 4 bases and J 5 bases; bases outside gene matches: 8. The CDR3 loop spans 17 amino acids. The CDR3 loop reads CASSAGTSGGVEETQYF. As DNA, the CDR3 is TGTGCCAGCAGCGCCGGGACTAGCGGGGGGGTGGAGGAGACCCAGTACTTC.

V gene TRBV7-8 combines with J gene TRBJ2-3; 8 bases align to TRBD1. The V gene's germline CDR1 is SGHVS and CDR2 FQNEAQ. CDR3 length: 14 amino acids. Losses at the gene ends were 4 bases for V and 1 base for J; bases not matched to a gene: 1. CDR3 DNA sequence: TGTGCCAGCAGCTCGGGACAGGGCACAGATACGCAGTATTTT. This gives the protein CASSSGQGTDTQYF.

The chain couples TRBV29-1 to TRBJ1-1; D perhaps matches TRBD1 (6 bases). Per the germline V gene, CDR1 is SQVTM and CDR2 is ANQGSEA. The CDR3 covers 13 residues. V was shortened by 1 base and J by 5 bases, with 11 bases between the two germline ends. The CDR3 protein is CSVEGGGETEAFF. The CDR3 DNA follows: TGCAGCGTTGAAGGAGGGGGTGAGACTGAAGCTTTCTTT.

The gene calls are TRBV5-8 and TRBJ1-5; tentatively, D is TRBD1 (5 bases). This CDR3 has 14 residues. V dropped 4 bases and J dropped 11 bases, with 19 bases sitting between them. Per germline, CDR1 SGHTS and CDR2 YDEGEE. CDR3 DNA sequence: TGTGCCAGCAGCGAAACAGGAGTAAGTTTTGCCCAGCATTTT. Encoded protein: CASSETGVSFAQHF.

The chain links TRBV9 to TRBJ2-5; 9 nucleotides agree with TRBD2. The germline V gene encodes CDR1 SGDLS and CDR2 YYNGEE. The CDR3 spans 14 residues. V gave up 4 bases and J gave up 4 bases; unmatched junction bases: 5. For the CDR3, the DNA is TGTGCCAGCAGCTCTAGCGGGGTGCTAGAGACCCAGTACTTC. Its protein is CASSSSGVLETQYF.

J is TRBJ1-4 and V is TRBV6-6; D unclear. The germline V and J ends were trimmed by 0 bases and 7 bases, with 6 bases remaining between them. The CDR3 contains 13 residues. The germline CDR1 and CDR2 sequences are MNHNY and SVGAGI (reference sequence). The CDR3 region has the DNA TGTGCCAGCAGTTACTCGACACTTGAAAAACTGTTTTTT. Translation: CASSYSTLEKLFF.

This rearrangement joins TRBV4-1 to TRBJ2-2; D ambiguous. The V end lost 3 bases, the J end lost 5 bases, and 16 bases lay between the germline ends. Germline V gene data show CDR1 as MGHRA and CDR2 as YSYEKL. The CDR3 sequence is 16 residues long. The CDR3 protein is CASSQALADWTGELFF. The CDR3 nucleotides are TGCGCCAGCAGCCAGGCACTCGCGGATTGGACCGGGGAGCTGTTTTTT.

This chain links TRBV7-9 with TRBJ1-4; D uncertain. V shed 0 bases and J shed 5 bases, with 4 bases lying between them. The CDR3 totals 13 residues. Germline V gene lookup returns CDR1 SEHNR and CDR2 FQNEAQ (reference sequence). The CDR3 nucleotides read TGTGCCAGCAGCTTAGCCGGAAATGAAAAACTGTTTTTT. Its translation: CASSLAGNEKLFF. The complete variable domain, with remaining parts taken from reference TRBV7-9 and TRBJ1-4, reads DTGVSQNPRHKITKRGQNVTFRCDPISEHNRLYWYRQTLGQGPEFLTYFQNEAQLEKSRLLSDRFSAERPKGSFSTLEIQRTEQGDSAMYLCASSLAGNEKLFFGSGTQLSVL.

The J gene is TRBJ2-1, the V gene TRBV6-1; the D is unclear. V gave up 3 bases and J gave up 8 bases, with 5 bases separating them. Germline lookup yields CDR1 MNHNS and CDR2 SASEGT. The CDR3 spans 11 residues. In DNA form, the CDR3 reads TGTGCCAGCAGTGACGCGGATGAGCAGTTCTTC. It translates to CASSDADEQFF.

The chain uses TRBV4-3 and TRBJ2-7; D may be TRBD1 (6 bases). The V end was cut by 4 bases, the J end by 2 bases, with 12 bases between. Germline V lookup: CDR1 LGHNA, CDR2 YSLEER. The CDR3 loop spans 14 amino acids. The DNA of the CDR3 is TGCGCCAGCAGCCTAGACAGGACCACCTACGAGCAGTACTTC. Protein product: CASSLDRTTYEQYF.

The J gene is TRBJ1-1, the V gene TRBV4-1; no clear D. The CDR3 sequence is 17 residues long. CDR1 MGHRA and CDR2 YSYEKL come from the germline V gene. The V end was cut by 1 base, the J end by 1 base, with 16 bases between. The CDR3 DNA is TGCGCCAGCAGCCAAGGTCAGGACCCCGGGAGGAACACTGAAGCTTTCTTT. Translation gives CASSQGQDPGRNTEAFF.

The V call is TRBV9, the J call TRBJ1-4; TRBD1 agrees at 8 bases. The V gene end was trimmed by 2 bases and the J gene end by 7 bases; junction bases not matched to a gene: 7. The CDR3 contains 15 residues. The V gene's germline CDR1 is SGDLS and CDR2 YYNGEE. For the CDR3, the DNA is TGTGCCAGCAGCGTTACAGGGGGTTACGGTGAAAAACTGTTTTTT. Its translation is CASSVTGGYGEKLFF.